The 21 T cell receptor beta chains listed next were all sequenced from one sample in a study of shared clonotypes between healthy human individuals. Clones were sequenced by immunoSEQ multiplex PCR, and TCRdb holds only the in-frame ones, with some missing. The repertoire includes 650,000 to 750,000 clones, 60% to 80% of them detected once, and approximately 1.8% sits in the top ten. The sequenced material came from memory CD4+ T cells sorted from blood. Subset indicated: CD45RA-negative fraction. The receptors come from a woman aged 25 to 45 in good health.

This rearrangement joins TRBV11-2 to TRBJ2-5, with D maybe TRBD2 (6 bases). The end of the DNA fits TRBJ2-7 better, so the J call may be wrong. CDR1 and CDR2 from the germline V gene are SGHAT and FQNNGV. This CDR3 region has 13 residues. CDR3 nucleotides: TGTGCCAGCAGACGCGGACGGGGGTACGAGCAGTACTTC. It translates to CASRRGRGYEQYF.

The V gene is TRBV11-2, the J gene TRBJ2-7, with 7 bases that match TRBD1. Germline trimming cut 6 bases from V and 3 bases from J; bases unmatched to any gene: 8. Looked up from germline, CDR1 is SGHAT and CDR2 is FQNNGV. CDR3 length: 14 residues. The CDR3 here is CASSYGQEDYEQYF. The DNA for the CDR3 is TGTGCCAGCAGTTATGGACAGGAGGACTACGAGCAGTACTTC.

This sequence joins TRBV18 and TRBJ2-7; TRBD2 is a possible D gene (5 bases). Trimming removed 0 bases from V and 0 bases from J, with 9 bases in between. Germline values: CDR1 KGHSH, CDR2 LQKENI. The CDR3 runs 15 residues. The CDR3, as DNA: TGTGCCAGCTCACCACCCGAGGGCCACTCCTACGAGCAGTACTTC. As protein: CASSPPEGHSYEQYF.

V usage is TRBV5-4 and J usage is TRBJ1-3; 7 nucleotides align to TRBD1. J was trimmed by 4 bases and V by 4 bases; bases with no gene match: 11. The CDR3 has 16 residues. Germline values: CDR1 SGHNT, CDR2 YYREEE (reference sequence). CDR3 amino acids: CASSVNRGIGGNTIYF. Here the CDR3 DNA reads TGTGCCAGCAGCGTTAACAGGGGTATAGGCGGAAACACCATATATTTT. The variable domain in full, with the rest retrieved from reference TRBV5-4 and TRBJ1-3, is ETGVTQSPTHLIKTRGQQVTLRCSSQSGHNTVSWYQQALGQGPQFIFQYYREEENGRGNFPPRFSGLQFPNYSSELNVNALELDDSALYLCASSVNRGIGGNTIYFGEGSWLTVV.

V gene TRBV28 combines with J gene TRBJ2-3; the match to TRBD2 covers 7 bases. Trimming took 3 bases from V and 2 from J; bases not matched to a gene: 5. This CDR3 is built from 15 residues. The V gene's germline CDR1 is MDHEN and CDR2 SYDVKM. CDR3 sequence reads: CASSFKGLLTDTQYF. The DNA for the CDR3 is TGTGCCAGCAGTTTTAAGGGACTACTCACAGATACGCAGTATTTT.

This chain's CDR3 is CASSFYTGTNTEAFF. The CDR3, as DNA: TGTGCCAGCAGCTTTTATACAGGGACGAACACTGAAGCTTTCTTT. The V and J genes are TRBV7-9 and TRBJ1-1; D perhaps matches TRBD1 (6 bases). Germline lookup yields CDR1 SEHNR and CDR2 FQNEAQ (reference sequence). With 3 bases removed from V and 1 base from J, the gap between germline ends came to 12 bases. This CDR3 has 15 residues. The full variable domain, completed using reference TRBV7-9 and TRBJ1-1, is DTGVSQNPRHKITKRGQNVTFRCDPISEHNRLYWYRQTLGQGPEFLTYFQNEAQLEKSRLLSDRFSAERPKGSFSTLEIQRTEQGDSAMYLCASSFYTGTNTEAFFGQGTRLTVV.

This sequence joins TRBV28 and TRBJ2-3; 7 bases map to TRBD2. CDR1 MDHEN and CDR2 SYDVKM come from the germline V gene. The CDR3 consists of 19 residues. The junction had 21 bases not matched to a gene; V was cut back by 6 bases and J by 3 bases. Written as DNA, the CDR3 is TGTGCCAGCAGCCCGGCCGGGGAGGGGAGATCAGAACTAACAGATACGCAGTATTTT. Its translation: CASSPAGEGRSELTDTQYF.

Turning to this clone: Other nucleotide sequences from this sample produce the same CDR3. This chain connects TRBV29-1 to TRBJ2-5, with D possibly TRBD1 on 6 matching bases. The CDR3 loop spans 12 amino acids. Germline V CDR1 and CDR2: SQVTM, ANQGSEA. V was trimmed by 3 bases and J by 4 bases, leaving 9 bases between them. Here the CDR3 DNA reads TGCAGCGTTGATGAGGGGGTAGAGACCCAGTACTTC. Protein product: CSVDEGVETQYF.

In its sample, this clone was seen many times. The chain has TRBV29-1 and TRBJ1-5, with 7 bases identical to TRBD1. Germline CDR1 SQVTM, CDR2 ANQGSEA. This CDR3 has 12 amino acids. J gave up 7 bases and V 6 bases, and 6 bases lay outside the gene matches. The CDR3: CSVKQGRQPQHF. The DNA of the CDR3 is TGCAGCGTAAAACAGGGGAGACAGCCCCAGCATTTT.

The rearrangement links TRBV2 to TRBJ2-3; 11 bases are shared with TRBD2. Per the germline V gene, CDR1 is SNHLY and CDR2 is FYNNEI. The CDR3 has 16 residues. V shed 7 bases and J 0 bases; nucleotides not matched to a gene: 6. CDR3 DNA: TGTGCCAGCACACACGGACTAGCGGGTAGCACAGATACGCAGTATTTT. Translated: CASTHGLAGSTDTQYF. Supplemented by reference TRBV2 and TRBJ2-3, the full variable domain reads EPEVTQTPSHQVTQMGQEVILRCVPISNHLYFYWYRQILGQKVEFLVSFYNNEISEKSEIFDDQFSVERPDGSNFTLKIRSTKLEDSAMYFCASTHGLAGSTDTQYFGPGTRLTVL.

This rearrangement joins TRBV5-6 to TRBJ1-2; TRBD1 matches 7 bases. J gave up 4 bases and V 0 bases, and 6 bases lay outside the gene matches. The germline CDR1 and CDR2 sequences are SGHDT and YYEEEE. This CDR3 contains 15 residues. CDR3 in DNA: TGTGCCAGCAGCTTGGCCGGACAGGATTTCTATGGCTACACCTTC. It yields the protein CASSLAGQDFYGYTF.

V gene TRBV14 combines with J gene TRBJ2-1; 15 bases agree with TRBD2. CDR1 is SGHDN, CDR2 FVKESK, per germline. The ends lost 5 bases at V and 9 bases at J; junction bases unmatched: 5. CDR3 size: 15 residues. The CDR3: CASSLSGLAGGEQFF. CDR3 nucleotide sequence: TGTGCCAGCAGCTTATCGGGACTAGCGGGAGGTGAGCAGTTCTTC.

The J gene is TRBJ2-2, the V gene TRBV28; 11 bases fit TRBD2. Germline CDR1 MDHEN, CDR2 SYDVKM. The CDR3 totals 16 residues. Trimming took 5 bases from V and 8 from J; bases not matched to a gene: 10. CDR3 DNA: TGTGCCAGCAGTAGTAGCGGGAGGGCCCGTTTTGGGGAGCTGTTTTTT. Protein sequence: CASSSSGRARFGELFF.

V gene TRBV28 combines with J gene TRBJ1-2; D gene uncertain. The ends were cut back, 3 bases at V and 7 bases at J, with 9 bases in the middle. This CDR3 has 12 amino acids. The germline CDR1 and CDR2 sequences are MDHEN and SYDVKM. The CDR3 DNA reads TGTGCCAGCAGTTTCATCGGGAGTGGCTACACCTTC. Amino acids: CASSFIGSGYTF.

The chain joins TRBV7-2 to TRBJ2-7; 10 bases match TRBD2. Germline V gives CDR1 SGHTA, CDR2 FQGNSA. CDR3 length equals 15 residues. Germline trimming cut 5 bases from V and 6 bases from J; bases unmatched to any gene: 10. CDR3 DNA: TGTGCCAGCAGCAAATCGGCACTAGCGGGAATCGAGCAGTACTTC. Translation gives CASSKSALAGIEQYF.

This clone has just a few counts. The V call is TRBV30, the J call TRBJ2-7; maybe TRBD1 (6 bases). Germline values: CDR1 GTSNPN, CDR2 SVGIG (reference sequence). This CDR3 comprises 15 residues. V lost 2 bases, J lost 0 bases, and 14 bases lay in between. CDR3 residues: CAWSRGIAGSYEQYF. The CDR3 region has the DNA TGTGCCTGGAGTAGGGGGATCGCGGGCTCCTACGAGCAGTACTTC. The full variable domain, rest sourced from reference TRBV30 and TRBJ2-7, is SQTIHQWPATLVQPVGSPLSLECTVEGTSNPNLYWYRQAAGRGLQLLFYSVGIGQISSEVPQNLSASRPQDRQFILSSKKLLLSDSGFYLCAWSRGIAGSYEQYFGPGTRLTVT.

This clone was found a few times. The rearrangement joins TRBV29-1 to TRBJ1-5; D is undetermined. Germline CDR1 and CDR2: SQVTM and ANQGSEA. Trimming shortened V by 4 bases and J by 7 bases, and 14 bases separated the two germline ends. The CDR3 runs to 13 residues. CDR3 sequence: CSVGSGKEQPQHF. CDR3 DNA: TGCAGCGTTGGATCCGGGAAGGAGCAGCCCCAGCATTTT.

The gene calls are TRBV6-1 and TRBJ1-5; D remains ambiguous. CDR1 MNHNS and CDR2 SASEGT come from the germline V gene. Deletions cut 3 bases from V and 0 bases from J, with 9 bases between. The CDR3 runs to 15 residues. In DNA form, the CDR3 reads TGTGCCAGCAGTGAGACGGTAAATAGCAATCAGCCCCAGCATTTT. Its translation is CASSETVNSNQPQHF.

In this sample, this clone turned up once. Other DNA sequences in the sample encode the same CDR3. The chain is built from TRBV18 and TRBJ1-2; 10 bases line up with TRBD1. CDR3 length equals 16 residues. Trimming took 0 bases from V and 4 from J; bases not matched to a gene: 5. Germline loops: CDR1 KGHSH, CDR2 LQKENI. CDR3 region: CASSPPGQGSSYGYTF. The CDR3 coding sequence is TGTGCCAGCTCACCACCGGGACAGGGGTCGAGCTATGGCTACACCTTC. Full variable domain (outside the CDR3, taken from reference TRBV18 and TRBJ1-2): NAGVMQNPRHLVRRRGQEARLRCSPMKGHSHVYWYRQLPEEGLKFMVYLQKENIIDESGMPKERFSAEFPKEGPSILRIQQVVRGDSAAYFCASSPPGQGSSYGYTFGSGTRLTVV.

This chain uses TRBV5-1 with TRBJ1-4, with TRBD1 identical over 10 bases. In germline, CDR1 is SGHRS, CDR2 YFSETQ. The CDR3 extends over 14 amino acids. V was pared by 3 bases and J by 7 bases, with 3 bases of the junction left unmatched. In DNA, the CDR3 is TGCGCCAGCAGCTCCCGACAGGGGGCTGAAAAACTGTTTTTT. This translates into CASSSRQGAEKLFF.

This clone has a count of ten or more. The rearrangement joins TRBV19 to TRBJ2-7, with 11 bases matching TRBD1. Per germline, CDR1 LNHDA and CDR2 SQIVND (reference sequence). The V segment lost 4 bases and the J segment 3 bases; nucleotides outside the gene matches: 17. There are 19 residues in the CDR3. The CDR3 reads CASSRIPALDRGRNYEQYF. DNA for the CDR3: TGTGCCAGTAGTAGAATACCGGCGCTGGACAGGGGGCGTAACTACGAGCAGTACTTC.